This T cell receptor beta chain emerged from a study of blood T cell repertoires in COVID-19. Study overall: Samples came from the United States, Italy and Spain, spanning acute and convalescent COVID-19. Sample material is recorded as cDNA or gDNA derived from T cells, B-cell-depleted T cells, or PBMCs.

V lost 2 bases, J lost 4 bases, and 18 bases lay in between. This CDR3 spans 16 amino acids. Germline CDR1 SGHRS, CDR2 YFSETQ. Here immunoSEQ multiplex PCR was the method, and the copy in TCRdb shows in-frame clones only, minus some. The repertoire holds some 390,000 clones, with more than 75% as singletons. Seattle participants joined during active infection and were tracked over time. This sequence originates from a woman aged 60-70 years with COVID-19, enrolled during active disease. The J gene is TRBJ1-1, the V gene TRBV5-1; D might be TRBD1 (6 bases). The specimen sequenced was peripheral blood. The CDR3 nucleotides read TGCGCCAGCAGCTTACCCTCTACAGGGACCCTCACTGAAGCTTTCTTT. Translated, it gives CASSLPSTGTLTEAFF.